The sequence of this TCR beta chain was determined in a study of technical replicates of blood from a handful of donors. CDR3 length: 14 residues. The V and J ends lost 1 base and 2 bases respectively, with 9 bases between them. Germline assignment: CDR1 MGHDK and CDR2 SYGVNS. TCRdb's copy holds only in-frame clones and misses some; the assay was immunoSEQ multiplex PCR. The table lists tens of thousands of clones, roughly 98% of them singletons. Sequencing used T cells isolated from PBMCs. V gene TRBV25-1 combines with J gene TRBJ2-7; D is undetermined. The TCR comes from a human donor in good health. CDR3 nucleotides: TGTGCCAGCAGTGAATTGAGATCCACCTACGAGCAGTACTTC. Encoded protein: CASSELRSTYEQYF.